The source of this T cell receptor (beta chain) is a study of CD8+CD57+ T cells in acquired aplastic anemia. General study results and limits: Statistical testing detected no significant gap in CD8+ Simpson's diversity between patients and controls. In common between the patients and the controls were around 29 CD8+ CDR3 sequences.

On this clonotype itself: Its target is unknown.

The germline V and J ends were trimmed by 7 bases and 0 bases, with 9 bases remaining between them. The germline CDR1 and CDR2 sequences are MNHNS and SASEGT. The CDR3 is 14 residues long. Genomic DNA acted as the template from which TCR beta VDJ combination and CDR3 sequence profiling were carried out. TCRdb reprocessed the reads with MiXCR, giving one entry per CDR3 protein. Altogether 100,000 to 150,000 distinct CDR3 sequences are present, about 40% being singletons, with the ten largest covering 2% to 3%. Sequencing involved patients with CD8+CD57+ cell expansion previously shown by flow cytometry. Severe acquired aplastic anemia affected all patients.

The clonotype comes from a human donor with aplastic anemia. The material sequenced was sorted CD4+, CD8+, or CD8+CD57+ T cells (not recorded which) from PBMCs. This chain uses TRBV6-1 with TRBJ1-4; the D is unclear. The CDR3 is CASTFQSTNEKLFF. CDR3 DNA sequence: TGTGCCAGCACCTTTCAGTCAACTAATGAAAAACTGTTTTTT.